This TCR beta chain came from a study of T cell responses to AZD1222 COVID-19 vaccine (dated by TCRdb to the early 2020s). About the full investigation: A total of approximately 240 trial participants underwent TCR sequencing, of whom 207 received two doses of AZD1222 and around 26 received two doses of the MenACWY control vaccine. Trial participants were enrolled by age into subgroups of 18-55, 56-69 and 70-plus years, and around 140, 26 and 57 TCR-sequenced participants, respectively, were included in these subgroups.

CDR1 and CDR2 (SGHNT, YYREEE) derive from the germline V gene (reference sequence). Trimmed from V: 0 bases; trimmed from J: 16 bases; junction bases lacking a gene match: 6. The cysteine opens and the phenylalanine closes a CDR3 of 12 amino acids. The entry retains the CDR3 DNA only, 36 bases that are in frame from base 1. The sample's time point label, decoded: about 28 days (+/-7) after the second vaccine dose. AZD1222 recipients whose second dose came at about 4 weeks and those whose second dose came at about 12 weeks were combined into one group, since spike-specific TCR depth and breadth did not differ between the two schedules. Samples from vaccinated people were obtained from the UK trials COV001 and COV002, which included a single-blind randomized controlled phase 2/3 trial of AZD1222 (ChAdOx1 nCoV-19) in healthy adults. For TCRbeta chain sequencing, PBMC samples were collected from trial participants at day 0 and at day 28 after the second dose.

The CDR3 regions of human TCRbeta chains were analyzed by immunosequencing. In the paper's pipeline: TCRs in the repertoires were compared against a reference library of SARS-CoV-2-specific TCRs that had been generated with the MIRA antigen-specificity platform. Breadth meant the fraction of unique TCRs that were SARS-CoV-2-associated, whereas depth meant the fraction of total T cells that were SARS-CoV-2-associated. Using the MIRA data, each spike-specific TCR was assigned both to the spike region to which the TCR was reactive and to a CD4 or CD8 class. Log10-transformed breadth and depth values were compared by one-way ANOVA with Sidak's multiple comparisons tests. TCRdb provides this immuneACCESS table in a form limited to in-frame rearrangements. Some clones are lacking; in checked studies, under half of them reflect an unresolved V gene, and why the rest are absent is not known. Clonal size and the V and J genes are those of that table, whereas D and trimming came from the DNA. Present in this sample are 100,000 or so clones, about 88% of which were seen just once. The ten top clones hold approximately 5% of the sample.

On this clone itself: No cognate antigen has been identified for it. The record has no base qualities; no much larger clone is one base away.

Study-wide conclusions, independent of this receptor: The whole spike protein was spanned by vaccine-associated CD4 TCRs, and dominant responses were seen in regions 160-218 and 743-854. In the small 56-69-year group, the increase in depth fell short of significance, most likely because of low power. Most participants were white British and females outnumbered males, and the authors suggested that clonal diversity may have been underestimated. After two AZD1222 doses, both the breadth and the depth of spike-specific TCRs were significantly higher than at day 0 and than in MenACWY recipients. Reportedly, close to half of the unique spike-specific TCRs recognized epitopes lying outside the regions that are mutated in the B.1.351 and B.1.1.7 variants. No day 14 peak-response samples were available, so repertoires were characterized only after the peak T cell response. Conclusions about previously exposed vaccinees are limited because only six or seven AZD1222 recipients were SARS-CoV-2 seropositive at baseline.

The chain employs TRBV5-4 and TRBJ2-1, with TRBD2 identical over 8 junction bases. The sample here was peripheral blood, taken 28 days after the second AZD1222 dose. This TCR came from an adult who received the AZD1222 COVID-19 vaccine. In nucleotides, the sequence is TGTGCCAGCAGCTTGGCGGGGGGGTATGTTTTCTTC. Translated, this is CASSLAGGYVFF.